This TCR beta chain was identified during a study of T cells in Graves' hyperthyroidism and ophthalmopathy. Study details: At initial diagnosis, before any treatment had begun, peripheral blood was obtained. Study observations and caveats: The model made its ophthalmopathy prediction, and onset followed a median approximately six months later.

This clonotype was seen ten or more times. The antigen is undetermined. Germline CDR1 and CDR2: SGHKS and YYEKEE (reference sequence). The V and J ends lost 3 bases and 2 bases respectively, with 23 bases between them. CDR3 length: 18 amino acids. The CDR3 regions of TCR beta were amplified from RNA transcripts. First-round RT-PCR of the TCR CDR3 relied on the HTBI primer set. TCRdb itself ran the multiplex PCR reads through MiXCR, one entry per CDR3 protein. Of about 400,000 distinct CDR3 sequences listed, roughly an eighth are singletons. In the ophthalmopathy cohort, Clinical Activity Score was at least 3, NOSPECS grade at least 4, and duration under 3 months. Investigators excluded patients with uncontrolled infection, other autoimmune disease, pregnancy or lactation.

The source is a man in his fifties or sixties with Graves' ophthalmopathy. Sequencing used blood. The V and J genes are TRBV5-5 and TRBJ2-5, with D possibly matching TRBD2 (5 bases). The CDR3 DNA follows: TGTGCCAGCAGCTGGATGGGTTGGGATAGCGCAAATCAAGAGACCCAGTACTTC. This translates into CASSWMGWDSANQETQYF.